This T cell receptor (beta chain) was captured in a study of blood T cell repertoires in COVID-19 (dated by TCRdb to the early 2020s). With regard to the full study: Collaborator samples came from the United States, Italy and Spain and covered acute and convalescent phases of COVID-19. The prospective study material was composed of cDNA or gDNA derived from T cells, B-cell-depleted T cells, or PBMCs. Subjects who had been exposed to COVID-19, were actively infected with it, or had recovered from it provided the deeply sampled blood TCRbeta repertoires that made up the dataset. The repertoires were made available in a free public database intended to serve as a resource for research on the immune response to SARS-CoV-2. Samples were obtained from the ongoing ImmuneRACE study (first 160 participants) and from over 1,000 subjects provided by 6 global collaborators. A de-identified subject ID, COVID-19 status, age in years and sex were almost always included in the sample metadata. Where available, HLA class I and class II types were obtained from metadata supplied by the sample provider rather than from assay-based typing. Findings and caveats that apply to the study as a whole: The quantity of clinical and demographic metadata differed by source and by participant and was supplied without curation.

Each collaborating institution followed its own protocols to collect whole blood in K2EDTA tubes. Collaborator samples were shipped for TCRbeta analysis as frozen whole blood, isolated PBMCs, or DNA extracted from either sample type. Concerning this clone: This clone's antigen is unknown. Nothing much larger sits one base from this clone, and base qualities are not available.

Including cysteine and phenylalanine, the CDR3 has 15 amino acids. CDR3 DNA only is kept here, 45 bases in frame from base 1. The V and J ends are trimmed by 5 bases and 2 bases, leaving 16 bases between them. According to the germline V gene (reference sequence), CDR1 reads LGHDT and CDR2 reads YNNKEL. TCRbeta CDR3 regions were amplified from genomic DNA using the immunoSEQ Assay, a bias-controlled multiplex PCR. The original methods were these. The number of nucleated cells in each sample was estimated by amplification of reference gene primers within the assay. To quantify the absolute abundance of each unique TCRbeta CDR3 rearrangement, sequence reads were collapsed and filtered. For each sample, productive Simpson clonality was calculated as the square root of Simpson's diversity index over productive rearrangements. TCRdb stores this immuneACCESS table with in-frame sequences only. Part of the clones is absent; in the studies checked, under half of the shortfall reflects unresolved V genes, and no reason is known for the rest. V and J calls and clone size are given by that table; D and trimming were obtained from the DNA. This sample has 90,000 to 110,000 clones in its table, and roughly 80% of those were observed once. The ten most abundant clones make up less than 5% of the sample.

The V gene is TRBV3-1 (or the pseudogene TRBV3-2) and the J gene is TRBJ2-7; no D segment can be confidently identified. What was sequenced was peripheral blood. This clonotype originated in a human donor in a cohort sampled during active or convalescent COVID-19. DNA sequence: TGTGCCAGCAGCAGGCCGTCGGGTTCGACCTACGAGCAGTACTTC. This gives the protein CASSRPSGSTYEQYF.